The 19 T cell receptor beta chains reported below all come from one sample, sequenced in a study of T cells in Graves' hyperthyroidism and ophthalmopathy. Amplified TCR beta CDR3 regions derived from RNA transcripts. The TCR CDR3 was amplified in a first-round RT-PCR using the HTBI primer set. TCRdb re-called the multiplex PCR reads with MiXCR, one entry per CDR3 protein. The sample has roughly 180,000 distinct CDR3 sequences, about a sixth seen once. Material for sequencing was blood. All receptors derive from a woman between 45 and 65 years old with Graves' hyperthyroidism.

In this sample, this clonotype turned up many times. The chain joins TRBV5-1 to TRBJ2-7; D may match TRBD1 or TRBD2 (5 bases each). The length of the CDR3 is 14 residues. Germline CDR1 SGHRS, CDR2 YFSETQ. Trimming took off 5 bases at V and 2 bases at J, with 14 bases between the two ends. CDR3 protein: CASRAGAGTYEQYF. The DNA of the CDR3 is TGCGCCAGCAGGGCCGGGGCAGGCACCTACGAGCAGTACTTC.

The V gene is TRBV4-2, the J gene TRBJ2-3; 8 bases are shared with TRBD2. Germline V gene sequence: CDR1 LGHNA, CDR2 YNFKEQ. J was trimmed by 6 bases and V by 4 bases; bases with no gene match: 6. This CDR3 is built from 14 residues. The CDR3 loop is CASSRRGGEDTQYF. CDR3 in DNA: TGTGCCAGCAGCCGTCGGGGGGGCGAGGATACGCAGTATTTT.

In this sample, this clonotype turned up many times. This rearrangement joins TRBV6-1 to TRBJ1-5; 7 bases map to TRBD1. Germline V lookup: CDR1 MNHNS, CDR2 SASEGT. The CDR3 is 15 amino acids. V lost 6 bases and J lost 9; bases outside the gene matches: 14. The CDR3 reads CASSAGTADGTPQHF. In DNA form, the CDR3 reads TGTGCCAGCAGCGCCGGGACAGCCGACGGCACGCCCCAGCATTTT.

This clonotype has at least ten counts. V usage is TRBV18 and J usage is TRBJ1-4, with D tentatively TRBD1 (5 bases). V shed 3 bases and J shed 1 base, with 12 bases lying between them. The germline CDR1 and CDR2 sequences are KGHSH and LQKENI. This CDR3 has 16 residues. CDR3 sequence reads: CASSPLSGRTNEKLFF. In DNA, the CDR3 is TGTGCCAGCTCACCCCTCTCGGGGCGAACTAATGAAAAACTGTTTTTT.

The table lists this clonotype with many counts. The chain uses TRBV3-1 and TRBJ1-5; D remains ambiguous. Germline assignment: CDR1 LGHDT and CDR2 YNNKEL (reference sequence). The length of the CDR3 is 13 residues. Trimming stripped 2 bases from V and 7 bases from J, with 9 bases between. CDR3 in amino acids: CASSQMTNQPQHF. The CDR3 DNA sequence: TGTGCCAGCAGCCAAATGACTAACCAGCCCCAGCATTTT.

This clonotype came up many times. The V and J genes are TRBV6-6 and TRBJ1-5, with D unresolved. The CDR3 covers 15 residues. Germline assignment: CDR1 MNHNY and CDR2 SVGAGI (reference sequence). Trimming shortened V by 2 bases and J by 6 bases, and 14 bases separated the two germline ends. The CDR3 region is CASSYTLREVQPQHF. The CDR3 region has the DNA TGTGCCAGCAGTTACACTTTACGGGAGGTTCAGCCCCAGCATTTT.

This sequence joins TRBV6-2 or TRBV6-3 and TRBJ1-1, with 9 positions matching TRBD1. CDR1 MNHEY and CDR2 SVGEGT come from the germline V gene. This CDR3 region has 15 residues. Trimming removed 7 bases from V and 4 bases from J; junction bases left unmatched: 10. The CDR3 is CASTNRGPNPTEAFF. CDR3 sequence (DNA): TGTGCCAGCACCAACAGGGGGCCGAATCCCACTGAAGCTTTCTTT.

This clonotype came up many times. The CDR3: CASSFLLGGDQPQHF. DNA for the CDR3: TGTGCCAGCAGTTTCCTGTTAGGGGGCGATCAGCCCCAGCATTTT. The chain is built from TRBV28 and TRBJ1-5; 7 bases are shared with TRBD1. The J segment lost 5 bases and the V segment lost 3 bases, leaving 7 bases of the junction unmatched. CDR1 MDHEN and CDR2 SYDVKM come from the germline V gene. This CDR3 is built from 15 residues. Filled out from reference TRBV28 and TRBJ1-5, the complete variable domain reads DVKVTQSSRYLVKRTGEKVFLECVQDMDHENMFWYRQDPGLGLRLIYFSYDVKMKEKGDIPEGYSVSREKKERFSLILESASTNQTSMYLCASSFLLGGDQPQHFGDGTRLSIL.

This clonotype was observed many times. The chain recombines TRBV28 with TRBJ1-2; D not resolved. This CDR3 contains 11 residues. Deletions cut 3 bases from V and 4 bases from J, with 3 bases between. Germline V lookup: CDR1 MDHEN, CDR2 SYDVKM. Here the CDR3 DNA reads TGTGCCAGCAGTTTCGGCTATGGCTACACCTTC. This sequence encodes CASSFGYGYTF.

This clonotype was found many times. The V and J genes are TRBV28 and TRBJ2-7; 13 bases line up with TRBD2. From germline, CDR1 is MDHEN and CDR2 SYDVKM. Unmatched junction bases numbered 3, after V lost 5 bases and J lost 2 bases. This CDR3 has 15 residues. The CDR3, as DNA: TGTGCCAGCAGTCTGACTAGCGGGGGGCCCTACGAGCAGTACTTC. Its protein is CASSLTSGGPYEQYF.

The sample holds many counts of this clonotype. The chain links TRBV19 to TRBJ1-5, with TRBD1 matching over 7 bases. With V trimmed by 4 bases and J by 8 bases, 11 bases remained unmatched. The length of the CDR3 is 15 residues. Germline CDR1 and CDR2: LNHDA and SQIVND (reference sequence). The CDR3 bases are TGTGCCAGTAGTACCCGATCCGGAACAGGGGAGCCCCAGCATTTT. Its protein is CASSTRSGTGEPQHF.

V and J are TRBV29-1 and TRBJ2-5, with D unclear. Germline V lookup: CDR1 SQVTM, CDR2 ANQGSEA. This CDR3 has 15 residues. V was shortened by 5 bases and J by 0 bases, with 16 bases between the two germline ends. The CDR3 loop reads CSVSLVSSYQETQYF. CDR3 bases: TGCAGCGTTAGTCTAGTCTCCTCGTACCAAGAGACCCAGTACTTC. Full variable domain (rest looked up from reference TRBV29-1 and TRBJ2-5): SAVISQKPSRDICQRGTSLTIQCQVDSQVTMMFWYRQQPGQSLTLIATANQGSEATYESGFVIDKFPISRPNLTFSTLTVSNMSPEDSSIYLCSVSLVSSYQETQYFGPGTRLLVL.

This clonotype was found many times. The CDR3 region is CASSLTGGNQPQHF. CDR3 nucleotide sequence: TGTGCCAGCAGCTTGACAGGGGGCAATCAGCCCCAGCATTTT. J is TRBJ1-5 and V is TRBV12-3 or TRBV12-4, with TRBD1 matching over 8 bases. V lost 6 bases and J lost 2; bases outside the gene matches: 3. The CDR3 has 14 residues.

This clonotype was seen ten or more times. The CDR3 DNA is TGTGCCAGCAGTTTAGTTTCGCGCGGGGGGACTTACAATGAGCAGTTCTTC. This gives the protein CASSLVSRGGTYNEQFF. The chain has TRBV12-3 or TRBV12-4 and TRBJ2-1; TRBD2 matches 8 bases. V gave up 1 base and J gave up 4 bases; unmatched junction bases: 9. The length of the CDR3 is 17 residues.

This clonotype has ten or more counts. This rearrangement joins TRBV7-9 to TRBJ1-2, with D perhaps TRBD1 (5 bases). The V gene lost 6 bases and the J gene lost 3 bases, with 17 bases spanning the gap. This CDR3 contains 15 residues. Germline V CDR1 and CDR2: SEHNR, FQNEAQ (reference sequence). CDR3: CASSPVVGTDYGYTF. The CDR3 DNA is TGTGCCAGCAGTCCAGTTGTGGGGACGGACTATGGCTACACCTTC.

The chain joins TRBV18 to TRBJ1-3; no definite D call. V was shortened by 3 bases and J by 0 bases, with 9 bases between the two germline ends. CDR1 and CDR2 (germline): KGHSH, LQKENI. This CDR3 comprises 15 residues. CDR3 sequence reads: CASSPRTLSGNTIYF. The DNA of the CDR3 is TGTGCCAGCTCACCCAGAACTCTCTCTGGAAACACCATATATTTT.

The chain is built from TRBV27 and TRBJ2-7; maybe TRBD2 (5 bases). The germline gives CDR1 MNHEY, CDR2 SMNVEV (reference sequence). Trimming removed 6 bases from V and 0 bases from J, with 15 bases in between. The CDR3 sequence is 15 residues long. The CDR3 protein is CASSPRDLSSYEQYF. DNA of the CDR3: TGTGCCAGCAGCCCCCGGGATTTAAGCTCCTACGAGCAGTACTTC.

Many counts were recorded for this clonotype. The chain carries TRBV7-6 and TRBJ1-1; possible D gene TRBD1, 6 bases. CDR1 and CDR2 (germline): SGHVS, FNYEAQ. The CDR3 is 13 residues long. Trimming stripped 5 bases from V and 6 bases from J, with 13 bases between. This CDR3 is CASSRRGGAEAFF. The CDR3 DNA follows: TGTGCCAGCAGCCGGAGGGGGGGGGCTGAAGCTTTCTTT.

This clonotype was counted at least ten times. The CDR3 sequence is CASSQAFSGTGIYEQYF. The CDR3 bases are TGTGCCAGCAGCCAAGCTTTCTCCGGGACAGGGATATACGAGCAGTACTTC. The V and J genes are TRBV3-1 and TRBJ2-7; TRBD1 agrees at 9 bases. Germline V lookup: CDR1 LGHDT, CDR2 YNNKEL (reference sequence). The V and J ends lost 1 base and 4 bases, in that order; junction bases with no gene match: 11. CDR3 size: 17 residues.